Included here is one TCR beta chain sequence, with context. CDR1 and CDR2 from the germline V gene are LGHNA and YSLEER. Trimming took 0 bases from V and 2 from J, leaving 17 bases between them. The CDR3 covers 17 residues. Time point reported: postoperative day 105 after intestinal transplantation (dayNNNN = postoperative day). Tissue from the graft was processed to free its intraepithelial and lamina propria lymphocytes. The data stem from a study of graft-versus-host responses after intestinal transplantation. Repertoires were generated with immunoSEQ multiplex PCR, while TCRdb's copy carries only in-frame clones and drops some. The table has around 4,300 clones, over 75% seen once.

The input for sequencing was ileum tissue, taken 105 days after intestinal transplantation. This clonotype was sampled from a human patient who received an intestinal transplant, so some T cells may come from the graft donor. This chain joins TRBV4-3 and TRBJ2-7, with D unresolved. CDR3 nucleotide sequence: TGCGCCAGCAGCCAAGACCCCAGGACGTACCAGCCCTACGAGCAGTACTTC. This codes for CASSQDPRTYQPYEQYF.